These T cell receptor beta chains were read from a single sample in a study of cytomegalovirus exposure and HLA in healthy donors. Assay: immunoSEQ multiplex PCR; the TCRdb copy retains only in-frame clones and omits some. This table has more than 150,000 clones, more than 65% appearing once. Sequences were obtained from PBMCs. These receptor sequences come from a woman in her 30s in good health and CMV-seropositive. The CDR3 runs from the conserved cysteine through the conserved F or W. Clone size is not always given. Where it is, it says once, few, many or a class for expanded clones.

V: TRBV5-1
J: TRBJ2-1
size: -
CDR3: CASSLDTGQGEQFF

V: TRBV19
J: TRBJ2-1
size: -
CDR3: CASNMGQYNEQFF

V: TRBV28
J: TRBJ1-4
size: -
CDR3: CASGWTGGYLAEKLFF

V: TRBV28
J: TRBJ2-5
size: -
CDR3: CASSLRTGEETQYF

V: TRBV6-5
J: TRBJ1-5
size: -
CDR3: CASSERSNQPQHF

V: TRBV29-1
J: TRBJ2-5
size: few
CDR3: CSVHGTSGGFQYF

V: TRBV4-3
J: TRBJ2-2
size: -
CDR3: CASSQDFGGVNTGELFF

V: TRBV7-3
J: TRBJ1-5
size: once
CDR3: CASTSRNQPQHF

V: TRBV9
J: TRBJ2-1
size: -
CDR3: CASSVRQGSYNEQFF

V: TRBV27
J: TRBJ2-7
size: -
CDR3: CASNPVGLASSEEQYF

V: TRBV10-3
J: TRBJ2-1
size: -
CDR3: CAISYTLEWGGRNEQFF

V: TRBV7-9
J: TRBJ2-7
size: -
CDR3: CASSPTSGGLSYEQYF

V: TRBV5-1
J: TRBJ2-3
size: few
CDR3: CASSIAVQSGDTQYF

V: TRBV28
J: TRBJ1-2
size: few
CDR3: CASSSRGGLPNYGYTF

V: TRBV6-5
J: TRBJ2-7
size: -
CDR3: CASSYDWAGSYEQYF

V: TRBV6-6
J: TRBJ2-3
size: -
CDR3: CASSYRQRLGDTQYF

V: TRBV18
J: TRBJ1-2
size: once
CDR3: CASSPRGQSYGYTF

V: TRBV28
J: TRBJ2-7
size: -
CDR3: CASSLLGTGIYEQYF

V: TRBV12-5
J: TRBJ1-5
size: -
CDR3: CASGPKGAGNQPQHF

V: TRBV25-1
J: TRBJ2-7
size: -
CDR3: CASSERIKPGQNYEQYF

V: TRBV11-2
J: TRBJ2-3
size: -
CDR3: CASSLEGGSDTQYF

V: TRBV4-1
J: TRBJ2-3
size: -
CDR3: CASSHPKRRGQGDTQYF

V: TRBV6-1
J: TRBJ1-6
size: few
CDR3: CASSDGPQLPLHF

V: TRBV18
J: TRBJ2-5
size: -
CDR3: CASSPNPGYQEAQYF

V: TRBV4-1
J: TRBJ2-3
size: -
CDR3: CASSQGDWLGQYF

V: TRBV27
J: TRBJ2-5
size: -
CDR3: CASSLSRQFQETQYF

V: TRBV2
J: TRBJ2-3
size: -
CDR3: CARAAQRGGRDTQYF